The source of this T cell receptor (beta chain) is a study of identical twins' blood T cells. TCRdb redid the calling of the 5' RACE reads with MiXCR, one entry per CDR3 protein. This table holds roughly 380,000 distinct CDR3 sequences, 28% found once. From germline, CDR1 is MDHEN and CDR2 SYDVKM. The CDR3 sequence is 17 residues long. V was clipped by 4 bases and J by 0 bases; unmatched bases: 11. This clonotype was counted a few times. This sequence joins TRBV28 and TRBJ2-7, with 8 bases aligning to TRBD2. This TCR came from a woman aged 18-49 years in good health. Material for sequencing was PBMCs. The CDR3 sequence: CASSWGPGTRSSYEQYF. CDR3 nucleotides: TGTGCCAGCAGTTGGGGACCCGGGACTAGGAGCTCCTACGAGCAGTACTTC.